This paragraph reports one T cell receptor (beta chain). Its antigen is not known. Trimming pared 1 base from V and 0 bases from J, leaving 7 bases between. CDR3 size: 14 residues. The germline V gene encodes CDR1 SEHNR and CDR2 FQNEAQ (reference sequence). Terminally differentiated effector memory CD45RA+ cells were excluded from the naive CD8 cells, which were CD45RO-negative and positively selected for CCR7. These data come from a study of shared clonotypes between healthy human individuals. Study context: The plates for each donor numbered three CD4 naive, three CD4 memory, two CD8 naive and one CD8 memory.

Original processing notes: ImmunoSEQ only sent back junction sequences with no quality scores, so filtering was done differently. The data were produced by immunoSEQ multiplex PCR, yet TCRdb's version contains in-frame clones alone and is incomplete. The V and J calls and clone size were taken over from that table, and D and trimming were inferred from the DNA. The data contain around 600,000 clones, around 96% of them singletons. Whole-study results and caveats: Naive CD4 clonotypes overlapped across a few donors at approximately 5.5%. Larger estimated richness was generally seen in naive subsets than in memory subsets.

This clonotype was sampled from a woman aged 25 to 39 in good health. Sequenced: naive CD8+ T cells sorted from blood. V gene TRBV7-9 combines with J gene TRBJ2-7, with D perhaps TRBD2 (5 bases). CDR3 DNA sequence: TGTGCCAGCAGCTTAGGTGGACTCTCCTACGAGCAGTACTTC. This codes for CASSLGGLSYEQYF. Complete variable domain (other parts from reference TRBV7-9 and TRBJ2-7): DTGVSQNPRHKITKRGQNVTFRCDPISEHNRLYWYRQTLGQGPEFLTYFQNEAQLEKSRLLSDRFSAERPKGSFSTLEIQRTEQGDSAMYLCASSLGGLSYEQYFGPGTRLTVT.